This paragraph reports one TCR beta chain. These data are taken from a study of blood T cell repertoires in COVID-19. Deletions cut 2 bases from V and 5 bases from J, with 12 bases between. CDR3 length equals 15 residues. CDR1 and CDR2 from the germline V gene are SGHAT and FQNNGV. Here immunoSEQ multiplex PCR was the method, and the copy in TCRdb shows in-frame clones only, minus some. The table includes around 170,000 clones, roughly 84% detected once. The chain carries TRBV11-2 and TRBJ1-4; D is undetermined. The sequence came from a woman between 55 and 75 years old with acute or convalescent COVID-19. The sequencing sample was made of peripheral blood. CDR3 residues: CASSLMGPGNEKLFF. The CDR3 DNA is TGTGCCAGCAGCTTAATGGGCCCAGGAAATGAAAAACTGTTTTTT.